Shown below are 5 T cell receptor beta chains from a single sample sequenced in a study of shared T cell receptors in the human thymus. TCRdb keeps only in-frame clones here, not all; method: immunoSEQ multiplex PCR. The data contain over 450,000 clones, around 78% of them singletons. These records were also assigned to another study, of human thymus T cells.

The sample taken for sequencing was thymocytes. All receptors come from a boy younger than two with a congenital heart defect.

The chain couples TRBV12-5 to TRBJ2-5, with D perhaps matching TRBD2 (5 bases). In germline, CDR1 is LGHNT, CDR2 FRNRAP. The germline V and J ends were trimmed by 1 base and 1 base, with 10 bases remaining between them. The CDR3 length is 15 residues. The DNA for the CDR3 is TGTGCTAGTGGTTTGGGGGGAGCACCCCAAGAGACCCAGTACTTC. It codes for CASGLGGAPQETQYF.

The rearrangement uses TRBV27 and TRBJ2-3; 8 bases map to TRBD2. The V gene end was trimmed by 5 bases and the J gene end by 2 bases; junction bases not matched to a gene: 15. CDR3 length: 18 residues. Germline CDR1 is MNHEY and CDR2 is SMNVEV (reference sequence). The CDR3 bases are TGTGCCAGCAGTCCCGGATTTTTAGTAGCGGGACTCACAGATACGCAGTATTTT. Amino acids: CASSPGFLVAGLTDTQYF.

The V gene is TRBV30, the J gene TRBJ2-2; TRBD1 aligns across 8 bases. Unmatched junction bases numbered 16, after V lost 3 bases and J lost 4 bases. The CDR3 is 18 amino acids. Germline CDR1 is GTSNPN and CDR2 is SVGIG (reference sequence). The CDR3 nucleotides are TGTGCCTGGAGAAGGACAGGGACCTCCTACGAGGTCACCGGGGAGCTGTTTTTT. This translates into CAWRRTGTSYEVTGELFF.

Points on this clone: A read error is likely, as this CDR3 ends without the conserved phenylalanine or tryptophan. The DNA is omitted, as the CDR3 cannot be located on it reliably, and the CDR3 follows TCRdb's listing. The genes are TRBV7-9 and TRBJ1-1; the D call of TRBD1 is as the table states it, not checked on the DNA. The CDR3 is 12 amino acids long, termini counted. Germline CDR1 and CDR2: SEHNR and FQNEAQ (reference sequence). The CDR3 loop reads CASSLIAEPSPV.

The CDR3 coding sequence is TGTGCCAGCAGCTTAGATGAGTCCGAAAAACTGTTTTTT. Its protein is CASSLDESEKLFF. This chain links TRBV7-8 with TRBJ1-4; D uncertain. Germline V CDR1 and CDR2: SGHVS, FQNEAQ. This CDR3 comprises 13 residues. The V gene lost 1 base and the J gene lost 8 bases, with 8 bases spanning the gap. The full variable domain, its missing parts supplied by reference TRBV7-8 and TRBJ1-4, is GAGVSQSPRYKVAKRGQDVALRCDPISGHVSLFWYQQALGQGPEFLTYFQNEAQLDKSGLPSDRFFAERPEGSVSTLKIQRTQQEDSAVYLCASSLDESEKLFFGSGTQLSVL.